What follows are 18 T cell receptor beta chains derived from one specimen sequenced in a study of cytomegalovirus exposure and HLA in healthy donors. PCR employed 60 Vbeta and 13 Jbeta primers. TCRdb keeps only in-frame clones here, not all; method: immunoSEQ multiplex PCR. Among around 80,000 clones listed, 62% were seen once. Sample: PBMCs. Source of these receptors: a male donor in good health and CMV-seropositive.

The chain uses TRBV13 and TRBJ2-2; D ambiguous. Per the germline V gene, CDR1 is PRHDT and CDR2 is FYEKMQ (reference sequence). This CDR3 region has 11 residues. Trimming removed 8 bases from V and 5 bases from J, with 6 bases in between. Written as DNA, the CDR3 is TGTGCCAGCTATTTTACCGGGGAGCTGTTTTTT. Residues: CASYFTGELFF.

This chain connects TRBV30 to TRBJ2-7, with D uncertain. Germline CDR1 is GTSNPN and CDR2 is SVGIG (reference sequence). V was shortened by 5 bases and J by 2 bases, with 19 bases between the two germline ends. This CDR3 contains 15 residues. CDR3 loop: CAWDGEARSAYEQYF. The CDR3 DNA reads as TGTGCCTGGGATGGAGAGGCTAGATCGGCCTACGAGCAGTACTTC.

Here the CDR3 reads CASSLGSGVSYGYTF. In nucleotides, the CDR3 is TGTGCCAGCAGCTTAGGGTCGGGGGTCTCCTATGGCTACACCTTC. V is TRBV7-8 and J is TRBJ1-2, with D possibly matching TRBD1 (5 bases). The CDR3 covers 15 residues. The V gene lost 1 base and the J gene lost 4 bases, with 13 bases spanning the gap. The germline V gene encodes CDR1 SGHVS and CDR2 FQNEAQ.

The gene calls are TRBV5-1 and TRBJ1-3, with 7 bases lining up with TRBD1. The J segment lost 0 bases and the V segment lost 1 base, leaving 4 bases of the junction unmatched. This CDR3 is 16 amino acids long. In germline, CDR1 is SGHRS, CDR2 YFSETQ. The CDR3 sequence: CASSLTGATSGNTIYF. Written as DNA, the CDR3 is TGCGCCAGCAGCTTGACAGGGGCGACCTCTGGAAACACCATATATTTT.

This rearrangement joins TRBV5-6 to TRBJ1-2; 7 nucleotides match TRBD1. Losses at the gene ends were 3 bases for V and 5 bases for J; bases not matched to a gene: 10. The CDR3 contains 15 residues. The germline gives CDR1 SGHDT, CDR2 YYEEEE. Here the CDR3 reads CASSSGGTVLYGYTF. CDR3 bases: TGTGCCAGCAGCTCGGGAGGGACAGTGTTATATGGCTACACCTTC.

The chain links TRBV4-1 to TRBJ2-1; D unclear. Germline V gene sequence: CDR1 MGHRA, CDR2 YSYEKL. The V end lost 2 bases, the J end lost 10 bases, and 12 bases lay between the germline ends. This CDR3 region has 13 residues. In nucleotides, the CDR3 is TGCGCCAGCAGCCAACCTCCCCTCCGGGAGCAGTTCTTC. As protein: CASSQPPLREQFF.

The sample holds a few counts of this clone. V usage is TRBV7-9 and J usage is TRBJ1-1, with D uncertain. The CDR3 covers 14 residues. V was cut by 6 bases and J by 2 bases, with 13 bases left in between. The V gene's germline CDR1 is SEHNR and CDR2 FQNEAQ (reference sequence). CDR3 sequence: CASSPQDRNTEAFF. The CDR3 DNA follows: TGTGCCAGCAGTCCTCAGGATAGAAACACTGAAGCTTTCTTT.

This clone was detected only a few times. The rearrangement uses TRBV7-9 and TRBJ1-1; D remains ambiguous. The CDR3 covers 18 residues. Trimming cost V 4 bases and J 3 bases, with 24 bases left between them. Germline-derived CDR1 and CDR2 are SEHNR and FQNEAQ (reference sequence). This CDR3 is CASSSRRDHQIADTEAFF. In DNA form, the CDR3 reads TGTGCCAGCAGCTCCCGCCGAGACCATCAAATAGCGGACACTGAAGCTTTCTTT.

V and J are TRBV25-1 and TRBJ2-3; the match to TRBD1 covers 7 bases. Germline CDR1 is MGHDK and CDR2 is SYGVNS. This CDR3 is built from 16 residues. With V trimmed by 3 bases and J by 5 bases, 11 bases remained unmatched. The CDR3 nucleotides read TGTGCCAGCAGTGATACCCGAAGGGGGCGCCGAGATACGCAGTATTTT. Protein sequence: CASSDTRRGRRDTQYF.

This clone has more than one count but fewer than ten. This chain links TRBV28 with TRBJ1-2; D unresolved. Germline CDR1 MDHEN, CDR2 SYDVKM. Trimming took 5 bases from V and 0 from J, leaving 10 bases between them. The CDR3 is made up of 14 amino acids. In DNA form, the CDR3 reads TGTGCCAGCAGTGTGCCAATAGCTAACTATGGCTACACCTTC. It codes for CASSVPIANYGYTF.

Comments on this clone: Other DNA sequences within the sample encode an identical CDR3. The J gene is TRBJ1-3, the V gene TRBV5-1; TRBD1 matches at 7 bases. The CDR3 extends over 17 amino acids. Germline trimming cut 1 base from V and 0 bases from J; bases unmatched to any gene: 7. Per germline, CDR1 SGHRS and CDR2 YFSETQ. Here the CDR3 DNA reads TGCGCCAGCAGCTTGAGGACAGGAGAGGCCTCTGGAAACACCATATATTTT. Translated, it gives CASSLRTGEASGNTIYF.

Here the CDR3 DNA reads TGTGCCAGCAGGGCCACAGGATATGCCTATGGCTACACCTTC. This encodes CASRATGYAYGYTF. The rearrangement joins TRBV27 to TRBJ1-2, with D maybe TRBD1 (5 bases). Germline V gives CDR1 MNHEY, CDR2 SMNVEV (reference sequence). The CDR3 totals 14 residues. The ends were cut back, 6 bases at V and 4 bases at J, with 15 bases in the middle.

The V gene is TRBV27, the J gene TRBJ1-3; D uncertain. Germline-derived CDR1 and CDR2 are MNHEY and SMNVEV (reference sequence). The CDR3 is made up of 15 amino acids. V lost 2 bases, J lost 1 base, and 9 bases lay in between. The CDR3 sequence: CASSLTTGSGNTIYF. In nucleotides, the CDR3 is TGTGCCAGCAGTTTAACTACGGGATCTGGAAACACCATATATTTT.

This clone was seen more than once but under ten times. This chain connects TRBV28 to TRBJ1-1; D is possibly TRBD1 (6 bases). Germline CDR1 is MDHEN and CDR2 is SYDVKM. V was cut by 9 bases and J by 4 bases, with 9 bases left in between. CDR3 length equals 11 residues. CDR3 amino acids: CASRTATEAFF. Written as DNA, the CDR3 is TGTGCCAGTAGGACAGCCACTGAAGCTTTCTTT.

The CDR3 DNA sequence: TGTGCCAGCAGCGTGAGAGCGGGGCGGGAGACCCAGTACTTC. Amino acids: CASSVRAGRETQYF. The chain carries TRBV9 and TRBJ2-5, with 7 bases that match TRBD2. Germline V gives CDR1 SGDLS, CDR2 YYNGEE. The length of the CDR3 is 14 residues. V lost 2 bases to trimming and J lost 5 bases; unmatched junction nucleotides: 6.

This clone was seen more than once but under ten times. This chain joins TRBV29-1 and TRBJ2-7; D remains unclear. The CDR3 runs to 13 residues. The germline CDR1 and CDR2 sequences are SQVTM and ANQGSEA. With 4 bases removed from V and 0 bases from J, the gap between germline ends came to 10 bases. CDR3 loop: CSVASAISYEQYF. The CDR3 DNA reads TGCAGCGTTGCAAGCGCGATCTCCTACGAGCAGTACTTC.

This clone occurred a few times. The chain joins TRBV10-3 to TRBJ2-2; 13 bases align to TRBD2. The CDR3 covers 17 residues. In germline, CDR1 is ENHRY, CDR2 SYGVKD. Germline trimming cut 11 bases from V and 4 bases from J; bases unmatched to any gene: 13. This CDR3 reads CAVRRTSGGGGTGELFF. In DNA form, the CDR3 reads TGTGCCGTTAGGAGGACTAGCGGGGGAGGAGGCACCGGGGAGCTGTTTTTT.

The rearrangement joins TRBV28 to TRBJ1-1; the match to TRBD1 covers 9 bases. Trimming cost V 4 bases and J 10 bases; bases outside gene matches: 13. The CDR3 extends over 15 amino acids. Germline lookup yields CDR1 MDHEN and CDR2 SYDVKM. This chain's CDR3 is CASSSPVTGGRGAFF. CDR3 sequence (DNA): TGTGCCAGCAGTTCACCCGTAACAGGGGGCAGAGGAGCTTTCTTT.